This T cell receptor (beta chain) stems from a study of T-cell memory formation after mild COVID-19. Study observations and caveats: Contracting clones from day 15 to 85 had balanced CD4/CD8; later expanders favoured CD4+. Mainly in CM and EM were contracting CD4+ clones; CD8+ were in EMRA. Pre-infection memory harbored some responding clones, suggesting cross-reactive memory joined.

TCRdb independently ran MiXCR on the 5' RACE reads; one entry per CDR3 protein. The table lists about 470,000 distinct CDR3 sequences, roughly 25% of them singletons, with around 12% in the top ten. V lost 3 bases to trimming and J lost 5 bases; unmatched junction nucleotides: 4. The CDR3 extends over 14 amino acids. The V gene's germline CDR1 is SEHNR and CDR2 FQNEAQ (reference sequence). This clonotype has ten or more counts. What it recognizes is unknown. The V and J genes are TRBV7-9 and TRBJ2-7; 10 positions agree with TRBD1. Sequencing was carried out using PBMCs or a T cell subset sorted from them (not recorded which). This TCR came from an adult woman who had mild COVID-19 (a few samples of this study predate the infection). Cell type and time point are not known. The CDR3 DNA follows: TGTGCCAGCAGCTTCGGGACAGGGGTGGACGAGCAGTACTTC. This gives the protein CASSFGTGVDEQYF. Supplemented by reference TRBV7-9 and TRBJ2-7, the full variable domain reads DTGVSQNPRHKITKRGQNVTFRCDPISEHNRLYWYRQTLGQGPEFLTYFQNEAQLEKSRLLSDRFSAERPKGSFSTLEIQRTEQGDSAMYLCASSFGTGVDEQYFGPGTRLTVT.